This T cell receptor beta chain was profiled in a study of T cell responses to AZD1222 COVID-19 vaccine. Some clones are missing from TCRdb's copy, which holds only in-frame ones; the method was immunoSEQ multiplex PCR. The sample lists 140,000 to 150,000 clones; roughly 92% were seen once. The study, taken as a whole, reports: Seropositive at baseline were only five or six AZD1222 recipients. Among the donors, most were white British and more were female, and clonal diversity was possibly underestimated.

Notes on this clone: Its antigen remains unknown.

CDR1 and CDR2 from the germline V gene are LNHDA and SQIVND (reference sequence). V gave up 2 bases and J gave up 2 bases, with 10 bases separating them. There are 15 residues in the CDR3. This sequence originates from an adult in good health. Sequenced here: peripheral blood, sampled on day 0 of AZD1222 vaccination. The V call is TRBV19, the J call TRBJ2-1; the D gene is possibly TRBD1 (6 bases). CDR3 DNA: TGTGCCAGTAGTATACAGCAGGGGCCCTACAATGAGCAGTTCTTC. Translating gives CASSIQQGPYNEQFF.